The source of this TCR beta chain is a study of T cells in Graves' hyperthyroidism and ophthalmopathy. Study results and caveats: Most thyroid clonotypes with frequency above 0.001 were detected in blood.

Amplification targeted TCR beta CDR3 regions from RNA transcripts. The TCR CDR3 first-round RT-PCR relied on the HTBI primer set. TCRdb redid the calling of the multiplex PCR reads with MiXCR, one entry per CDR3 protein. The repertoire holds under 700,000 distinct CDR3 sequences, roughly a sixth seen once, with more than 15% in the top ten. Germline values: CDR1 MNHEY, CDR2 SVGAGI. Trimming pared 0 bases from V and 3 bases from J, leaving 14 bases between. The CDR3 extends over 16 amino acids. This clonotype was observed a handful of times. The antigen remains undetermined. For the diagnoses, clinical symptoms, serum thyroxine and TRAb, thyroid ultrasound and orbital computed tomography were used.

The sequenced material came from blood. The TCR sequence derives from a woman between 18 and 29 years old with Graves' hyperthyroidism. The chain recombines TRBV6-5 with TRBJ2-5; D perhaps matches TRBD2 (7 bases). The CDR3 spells CASSYSLGGGEETQYF. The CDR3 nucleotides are TGTGCCAGCAGTTACTCTCTGGGAGGGGGGGAAGAGACCCAGTACTTC.